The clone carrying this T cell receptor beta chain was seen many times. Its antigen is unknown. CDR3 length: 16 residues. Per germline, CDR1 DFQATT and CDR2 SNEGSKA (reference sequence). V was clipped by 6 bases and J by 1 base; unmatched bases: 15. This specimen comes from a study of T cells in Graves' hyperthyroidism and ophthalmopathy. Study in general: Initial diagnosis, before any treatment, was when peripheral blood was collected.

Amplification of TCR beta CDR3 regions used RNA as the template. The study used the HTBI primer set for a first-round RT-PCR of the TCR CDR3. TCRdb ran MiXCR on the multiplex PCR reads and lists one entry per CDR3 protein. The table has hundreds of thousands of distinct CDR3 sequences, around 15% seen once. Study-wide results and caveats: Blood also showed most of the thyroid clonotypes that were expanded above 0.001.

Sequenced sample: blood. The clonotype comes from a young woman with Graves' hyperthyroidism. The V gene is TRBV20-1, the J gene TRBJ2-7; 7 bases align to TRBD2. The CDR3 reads CSAVLGGGGPSYEQYF. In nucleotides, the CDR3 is TGCAGTGCCGTCCTCGGCGGGGGTGGTCCATCCTACGAGCAGTACTTC.